The present entry profiles one T cell receptor (beta chain) with its context. Additional DNA sequences in this sample encode the identical CDR3. The entry originates in a study of shared clonotypes between healthy human individuals. Study information: The plates for each donor numbered three CD4 naive, three CD4 memory, two CD8 naive and one CD8 memory.

V dropped 1 base and J dropped 4 bases, with 8 bases sitting between them. Germline V gives CDR1 KGHSH, CDR2 LQKENI. The CDR3 contains 13 residues. Only in-frame clones appear in the TCRdb table, and some are missing; sequencing was by immunoSEQ multiplex PCR. In the table there are roughly 1,600,000 clones, about 98.5% of which are singletons. The sequencing sample was made of naive CD4+ T cells sorted from blood. Indicated subset: CD45RA+ positively selected. The chain is built from TRBV18 and TRBJ2-7; D is possibly TRBD1 (5 bases). The TCR comes from a man aged 25-40 years in good health. The CDR3, as DNA: TGTGCCAGCTCACCACGCCAGGGTTACGAGCAGTACTTC. Translated: CASSPRQGYEQYF. Looking up the rest from reference TRBV18 and TRBJ2-7 gives the full variable domain: NAGVMQNPRHLVRRRGQEARLRCSPMKGHSHVYWYRQLPEEGLKFMVYLQKENIIDESGMPKERFSAEFPKEGPSILRIQQVVRGDSAAYFCASSPRQGYEQYFGPGTRLTVT.